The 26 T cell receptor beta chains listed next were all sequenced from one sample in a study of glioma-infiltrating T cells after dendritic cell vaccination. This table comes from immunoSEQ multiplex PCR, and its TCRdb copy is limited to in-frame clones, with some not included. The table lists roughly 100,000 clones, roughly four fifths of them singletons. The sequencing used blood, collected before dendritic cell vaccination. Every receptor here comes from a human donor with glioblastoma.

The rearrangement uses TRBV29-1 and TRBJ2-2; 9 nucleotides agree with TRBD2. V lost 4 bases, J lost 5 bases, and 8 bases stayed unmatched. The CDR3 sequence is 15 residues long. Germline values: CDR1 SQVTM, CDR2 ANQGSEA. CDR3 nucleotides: TGCAGCGTTGTGGTAGCGGGGGAGACAACCGGGGAGCTGTTTTTT. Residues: CSVVVAGETTGELFF.

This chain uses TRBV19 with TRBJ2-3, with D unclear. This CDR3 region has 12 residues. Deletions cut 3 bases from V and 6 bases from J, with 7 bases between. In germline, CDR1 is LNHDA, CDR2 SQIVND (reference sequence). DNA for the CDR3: TGTGCCAGTAGTATCCCCTCGGATACGCAGTATTTT. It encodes CASSIPSDTQYF.

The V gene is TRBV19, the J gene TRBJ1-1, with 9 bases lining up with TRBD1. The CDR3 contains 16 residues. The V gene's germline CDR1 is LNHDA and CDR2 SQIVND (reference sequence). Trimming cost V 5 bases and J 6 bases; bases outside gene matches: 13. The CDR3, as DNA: TGTGCCAGTAGTTCAAGAGACAGGGGGAGATTTTCTGAAGCTTTCTTT. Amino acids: CASSSRDRGRFSEAFF.

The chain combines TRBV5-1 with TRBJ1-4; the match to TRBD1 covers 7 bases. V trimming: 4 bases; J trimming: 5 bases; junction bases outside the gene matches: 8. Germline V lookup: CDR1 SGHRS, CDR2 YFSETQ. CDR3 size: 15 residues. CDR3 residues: CASSEGQVGNEKLFF. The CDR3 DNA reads TGCGCCAGCAGCGAAGGACAGGTCGGGAATGAAAAACTGTTTTTT.

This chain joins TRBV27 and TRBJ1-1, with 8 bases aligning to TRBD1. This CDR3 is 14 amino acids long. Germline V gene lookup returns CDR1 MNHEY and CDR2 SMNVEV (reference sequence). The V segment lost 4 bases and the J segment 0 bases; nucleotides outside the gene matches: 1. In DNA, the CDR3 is TGTGCCAGCAGTTCCAGGGGGCTGAACACTGAAGCTTTCTTT. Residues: CASSSRGLNTEAFF.

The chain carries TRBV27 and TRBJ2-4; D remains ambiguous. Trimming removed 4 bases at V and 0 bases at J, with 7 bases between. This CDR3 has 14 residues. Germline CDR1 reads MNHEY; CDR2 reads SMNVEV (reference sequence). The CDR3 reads CASSSQVAKNIQYF. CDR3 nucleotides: TGTGCCAGCAGTTCCCAGGTAGCCAAAAACATTCAGTACTTC.

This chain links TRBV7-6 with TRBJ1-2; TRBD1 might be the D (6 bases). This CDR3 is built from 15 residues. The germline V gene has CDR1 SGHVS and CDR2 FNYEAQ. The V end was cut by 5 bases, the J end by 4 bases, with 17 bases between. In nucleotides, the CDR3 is TGTGCCAGCAGCGAAACAGGGTTGGATTTCTATGGCTACACCTTC. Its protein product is CASSETGLDFYGYTF.

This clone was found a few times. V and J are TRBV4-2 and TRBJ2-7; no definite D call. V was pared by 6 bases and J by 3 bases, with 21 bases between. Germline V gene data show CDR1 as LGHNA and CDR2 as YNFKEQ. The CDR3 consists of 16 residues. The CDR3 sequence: CASSESPTSPSYEQYF. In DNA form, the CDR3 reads TGTGCCAGCAGTGAAAGTCCGACGTCCCCTAGCTACGAGCAGTACTTC.

CDR3 DNA sequence: TGTGCCAGTAGTACTACAGGGGATGTCGAGCAGTACTTC. It encodes CASSTTGDVEQYF. The rearrangement links TRBV19 to TRBJ2-7, with 7 bases lining up with TRBD1. The CDR3 runs to 13 residues. The germline V gene has CDR1 LNHDA and CDR2 SQIVND (reference sequence). V lost 4 bases, J lost 6 bases, and 6 bases stayed unmatched.

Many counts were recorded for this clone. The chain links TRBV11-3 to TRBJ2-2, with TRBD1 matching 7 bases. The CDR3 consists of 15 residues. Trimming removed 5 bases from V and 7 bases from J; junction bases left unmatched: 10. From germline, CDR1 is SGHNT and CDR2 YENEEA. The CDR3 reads CASSVGGAERGELFF. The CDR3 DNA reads TGTGCCAGCAGCGTAGGGGGCGCGGAGCGCGGGGAGCTGTTTTTT.

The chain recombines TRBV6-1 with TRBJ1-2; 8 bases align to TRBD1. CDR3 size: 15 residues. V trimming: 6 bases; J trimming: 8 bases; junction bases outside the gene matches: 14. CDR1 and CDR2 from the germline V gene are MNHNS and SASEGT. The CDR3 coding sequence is TGTGCCAGCAGACGCATTCGTACAGGGGGAGGAGGCTACACCTTC. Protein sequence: CASRRIRTGGGGYTF.

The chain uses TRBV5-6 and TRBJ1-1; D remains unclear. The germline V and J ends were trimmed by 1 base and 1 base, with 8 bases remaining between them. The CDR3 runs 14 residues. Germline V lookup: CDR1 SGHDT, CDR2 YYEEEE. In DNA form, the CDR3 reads TGTGCCAGCAGCTTGAATCCGGGGAACACTGAAGCTTTCTTT. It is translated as CASSLNPGNTEAFF. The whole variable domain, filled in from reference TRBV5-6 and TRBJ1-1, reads DAGVTQSPTHLIKTRGQQVTLRCSPKSGHDTVSWYQQALGQGPQFIFQYYEEEERQRGNFPDRFSGHQFPNYSSELNVNALLLGDSALYLCASSLNPGNTEAFFGQGTRLTVV.

CDR3 nucleotides: TGTGCCAGCACAGAAGATTCACCCCTCCACTTT. Translation: CASTEDSPLHF. The gene calls are TRBV11-2 and TRBJ1-6, with D hard to call. This CDR3 has 11 amino acids. Germline V gives CDR1 SGHAT, CDR2 FQNNGV. V lost 7 bases and J lost 8, with 6 bases in between.

The DNA for the CDR3 is TGTGCCAGCAGCCTCGCTCTCGGGCTAGCGGGGGGAGGCGATACGCAGTATTTT. It yields the protein CASSLALGLAGGGDTQYF. This chain uses TRBV7-6 with TRBJ2-3, with 11 bases matching TRBD2. After removal of 5 bases from V and 6 bases from J, the junction contained 16 bases not matched to a gene. This CDR3 is built from 18 residues. Germline CDR1 and CDR2: SGHVS and FNYEAQ.

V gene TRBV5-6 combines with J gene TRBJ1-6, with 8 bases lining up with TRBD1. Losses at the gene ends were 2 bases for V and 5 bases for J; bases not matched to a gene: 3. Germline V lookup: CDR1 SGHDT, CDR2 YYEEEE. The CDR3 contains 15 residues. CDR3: CASSLPQGDNSPLHF. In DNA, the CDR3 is TGTGCCAGCAGCTTACCACAGGGGGATAATTCACCCCTCCACTTT.

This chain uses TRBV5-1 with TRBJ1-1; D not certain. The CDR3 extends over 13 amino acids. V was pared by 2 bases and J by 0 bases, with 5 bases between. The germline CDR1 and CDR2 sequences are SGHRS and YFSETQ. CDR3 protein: CASSFTVNTEAFF. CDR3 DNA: TGCGCCAGCAGCTTTACAGTGAACACTGAAGCTTTCTTT.

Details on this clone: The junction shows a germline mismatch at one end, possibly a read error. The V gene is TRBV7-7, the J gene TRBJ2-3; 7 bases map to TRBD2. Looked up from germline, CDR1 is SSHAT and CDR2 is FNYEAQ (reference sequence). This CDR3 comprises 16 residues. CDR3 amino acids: CASSLAPGGSTDTQYF. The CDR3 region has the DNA TGTGCTAGCAGCTTAGCGCCCGGGGGGAGCACAGATACGCAGTATTTT.

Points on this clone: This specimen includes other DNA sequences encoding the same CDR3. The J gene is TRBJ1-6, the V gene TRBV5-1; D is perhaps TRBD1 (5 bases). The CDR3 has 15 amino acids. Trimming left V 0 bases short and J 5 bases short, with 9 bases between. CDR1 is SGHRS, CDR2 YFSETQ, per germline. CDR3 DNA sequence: TGCGCCAGCAGCTTGGATTCGGGGGATAATTCACCCCTCCACTTT. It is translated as CASSLDSGDNSPLHF.

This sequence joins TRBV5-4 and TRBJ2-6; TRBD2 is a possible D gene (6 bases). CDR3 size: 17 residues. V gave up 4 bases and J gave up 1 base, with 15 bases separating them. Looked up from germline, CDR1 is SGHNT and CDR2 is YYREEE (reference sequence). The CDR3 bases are TGTGCCAGCAGCCCTACCGGTCGGGAGTCTGGGGCCAACGTCCTGACTTTC. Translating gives CASSPTGRESGANVLTF. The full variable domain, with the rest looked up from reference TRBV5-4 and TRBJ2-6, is ETGVTQSPTHLIKTRGQQVTLRCSSQSGHNTVSWYQQALGQGPQFIFQYYREEENGRGNFPPRFSGLQFPNYSSELNVNALELDDSALYLCASSPTGRESGANVLTFGAGSRLTVL.

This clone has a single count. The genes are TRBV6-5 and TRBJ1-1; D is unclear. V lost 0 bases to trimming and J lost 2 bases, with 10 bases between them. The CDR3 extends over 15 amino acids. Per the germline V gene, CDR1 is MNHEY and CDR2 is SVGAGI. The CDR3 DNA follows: TGTGCCAGCAGTTACTCGAACCCCAGTAACACTGAAGCTTTCTTT. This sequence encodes CASSYSNPSNTEAFF.

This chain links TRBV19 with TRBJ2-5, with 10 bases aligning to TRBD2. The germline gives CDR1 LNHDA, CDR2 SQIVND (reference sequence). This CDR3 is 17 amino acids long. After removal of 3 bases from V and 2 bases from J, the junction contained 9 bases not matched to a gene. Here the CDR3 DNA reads TGTGCCAGTAGTATTGGGACGCTAGCGGGGGAGCAAGAGACCCAGTACTTC. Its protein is CASSIGTLAGEQETQYF.

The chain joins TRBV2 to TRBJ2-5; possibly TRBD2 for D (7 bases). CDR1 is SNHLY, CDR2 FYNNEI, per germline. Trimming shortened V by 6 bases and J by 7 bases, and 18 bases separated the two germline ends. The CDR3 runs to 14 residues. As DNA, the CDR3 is TGTGCCAGCAGGGTGACGGGGGGCGAGGGGACCCAGTACTTC. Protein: CASRVTGGEGTQYF.

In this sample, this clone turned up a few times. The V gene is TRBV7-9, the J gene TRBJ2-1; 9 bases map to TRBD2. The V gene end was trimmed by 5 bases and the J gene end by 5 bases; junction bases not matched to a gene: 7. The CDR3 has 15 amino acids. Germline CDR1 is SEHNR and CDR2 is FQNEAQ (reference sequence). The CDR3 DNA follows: TGTGCCAGCAGCCCCAGACTAGCGGCGAACAATGAGCAGTTCTTC. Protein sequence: CASSPRLAANNEQFF.

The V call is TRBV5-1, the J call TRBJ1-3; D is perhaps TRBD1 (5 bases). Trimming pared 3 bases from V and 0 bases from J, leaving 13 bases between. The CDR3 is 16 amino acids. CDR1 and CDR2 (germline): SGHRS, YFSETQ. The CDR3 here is CASSSDTPHSGNTIYF. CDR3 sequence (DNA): TGCGCCAGCAGCTCGGACACCCCTCACTCTGGAAACACCATATATTTT. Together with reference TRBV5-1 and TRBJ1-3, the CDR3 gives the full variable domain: KAGVTQTPRYLIKTRGQQVTLSCSPISGHRSVSWYQQTPGQGLQFLFEYFSETQRNKGNFPGRFSGRQFSNSRSEMNVSTLELGDSALYLCASSSDTPHSGNTIYFGEGSWLTVV.

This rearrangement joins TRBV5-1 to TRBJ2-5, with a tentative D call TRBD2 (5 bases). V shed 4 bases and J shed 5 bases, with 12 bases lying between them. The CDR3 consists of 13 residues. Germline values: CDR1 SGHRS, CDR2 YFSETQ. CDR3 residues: CASSPEAGETQYF. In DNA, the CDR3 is TGCGCCAGCAGCCCGGAGGCGGGTGAGACCCAGTACTTC.

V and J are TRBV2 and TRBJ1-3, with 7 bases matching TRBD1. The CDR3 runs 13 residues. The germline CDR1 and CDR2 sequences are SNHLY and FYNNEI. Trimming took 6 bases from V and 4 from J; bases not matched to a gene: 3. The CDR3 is CASSLGQGNTIYF. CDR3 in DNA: TGTGCCAGCAGCTTGGGACAGGGAAACACCATATATTTT.